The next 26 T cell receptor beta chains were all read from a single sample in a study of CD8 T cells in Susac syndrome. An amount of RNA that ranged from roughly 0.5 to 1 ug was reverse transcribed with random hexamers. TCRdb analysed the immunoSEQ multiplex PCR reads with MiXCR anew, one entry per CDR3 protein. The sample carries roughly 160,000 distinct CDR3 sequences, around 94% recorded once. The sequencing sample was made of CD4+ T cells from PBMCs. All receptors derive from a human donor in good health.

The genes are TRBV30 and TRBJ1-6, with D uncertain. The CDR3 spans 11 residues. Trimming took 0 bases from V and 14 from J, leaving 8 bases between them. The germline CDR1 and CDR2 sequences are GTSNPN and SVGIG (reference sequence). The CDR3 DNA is TGTGCCTGGAGTGTTGATTCGTCCCTCCACTTT. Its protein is CAWSVDSSLHF.

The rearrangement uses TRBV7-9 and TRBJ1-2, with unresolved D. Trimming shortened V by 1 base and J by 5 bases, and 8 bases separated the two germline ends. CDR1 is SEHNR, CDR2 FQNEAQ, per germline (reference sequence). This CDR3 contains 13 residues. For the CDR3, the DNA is TGTGCCAGCAGCTTAGTCCAGGAGTATGGCTACACCTTC. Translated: CASSLVQEYGYTF.

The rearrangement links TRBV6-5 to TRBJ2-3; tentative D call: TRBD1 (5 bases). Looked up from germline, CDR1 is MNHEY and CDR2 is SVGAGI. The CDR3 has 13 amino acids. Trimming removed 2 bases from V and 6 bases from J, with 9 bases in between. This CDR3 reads CASSYPGSDTQYF. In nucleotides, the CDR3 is TGTGCCAGCAGTTACCCAGGGTCGGATACGCAGTATTTT.

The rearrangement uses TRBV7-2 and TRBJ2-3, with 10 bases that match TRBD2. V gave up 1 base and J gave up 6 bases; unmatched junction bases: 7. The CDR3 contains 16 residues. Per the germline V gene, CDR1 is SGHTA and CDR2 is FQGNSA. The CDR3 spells CASSLVELAGRDTQYF. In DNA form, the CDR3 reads TGTGCCAGCAGCTTAGTAGAACTAGCGGGGCGGGATACGCAGTATTTT. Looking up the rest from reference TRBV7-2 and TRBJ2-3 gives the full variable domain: GAGVSQSPSNKVTEKGKDVELRCDPISGHTALYWYRQSLGQGLEFLIYFQGNSAPDKSGLPSDRFSAERTGGSVSTLTIQRTQQEDSAVYLCASSLVELAGRDTQYFGPGTRLTVL.

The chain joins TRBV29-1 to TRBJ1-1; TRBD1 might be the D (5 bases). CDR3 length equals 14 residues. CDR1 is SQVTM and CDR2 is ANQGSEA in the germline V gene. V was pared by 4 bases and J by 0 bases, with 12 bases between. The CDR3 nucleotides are TGCAGCGTTGGGAGACAGTTTATGAACACTGAAGCTTTCTTT. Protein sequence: CSVGRQFMNTEAFF.

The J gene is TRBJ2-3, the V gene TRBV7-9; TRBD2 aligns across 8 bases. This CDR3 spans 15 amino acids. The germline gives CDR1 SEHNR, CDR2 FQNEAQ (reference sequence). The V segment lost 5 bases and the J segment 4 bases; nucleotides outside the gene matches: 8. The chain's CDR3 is CASSPGGAFADTQYF. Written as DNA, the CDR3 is TGTGCCAGCAGCCCCGGGGGGGCCTTTGCAGATACGCAGTATTTT.

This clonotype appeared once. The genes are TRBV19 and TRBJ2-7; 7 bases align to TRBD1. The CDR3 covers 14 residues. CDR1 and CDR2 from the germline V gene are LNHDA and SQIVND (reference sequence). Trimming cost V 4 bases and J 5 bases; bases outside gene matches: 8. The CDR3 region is CASSTGQGVHEQYF. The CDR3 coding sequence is TGTGCCAGTAGTACCGGGCAGGGGGTCCACGAGCAGTACTTC.

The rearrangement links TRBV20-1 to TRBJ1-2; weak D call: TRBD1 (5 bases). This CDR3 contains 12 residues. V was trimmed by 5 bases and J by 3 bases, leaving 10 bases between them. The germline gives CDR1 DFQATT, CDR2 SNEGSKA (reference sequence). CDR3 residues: CSAGRGDYGYTF. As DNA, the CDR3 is TGCAGTGCTGGGCGAGGGGACTATGGCTACACCTTC.

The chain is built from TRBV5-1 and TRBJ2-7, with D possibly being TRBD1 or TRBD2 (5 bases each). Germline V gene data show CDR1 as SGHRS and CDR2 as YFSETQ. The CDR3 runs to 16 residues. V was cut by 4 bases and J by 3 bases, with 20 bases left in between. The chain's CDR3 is CASSVAPGTDFYEQYF. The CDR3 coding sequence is TGCGCCAGCAGCGTCGCTCCCGGGACCGACTTCTACGAGCAGTACTTC.

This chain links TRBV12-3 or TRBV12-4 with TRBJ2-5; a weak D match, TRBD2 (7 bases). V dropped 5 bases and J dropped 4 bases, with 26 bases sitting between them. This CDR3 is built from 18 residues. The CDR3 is CASSLASGGAPDSETQYF. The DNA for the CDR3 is TGTGCCAGCAGTCTCGCCTCGGGGGGCGCCCCTGATTCAGAGACCCAGTACTTC.

The CDR3: CAWSVGAGESEQYF. CDR3 coding DNA: TGTGCCTGGAGTGTTGGAGCAGGGGAGTCCGAGCAGTACTTC. The chain employs TRBV30 and TRBJ2-7, with D tentatively TRBD1 (6 bases). This CDR3 is 14 amino acids long. The V and J ends lost 0 bases and 6 bases respectively, with 15 bases between them. Germline lookup yields CDR1 GTSNPN and CDR2 SVGIG (reference sequence).

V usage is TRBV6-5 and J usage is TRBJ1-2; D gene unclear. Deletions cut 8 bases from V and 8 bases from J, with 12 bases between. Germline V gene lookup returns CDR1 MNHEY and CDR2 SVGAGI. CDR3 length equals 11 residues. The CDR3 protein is CASGEVRGYTF. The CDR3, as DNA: TGTGCCAGCGGGGAGGTGAGGGGCTACACCTTC.

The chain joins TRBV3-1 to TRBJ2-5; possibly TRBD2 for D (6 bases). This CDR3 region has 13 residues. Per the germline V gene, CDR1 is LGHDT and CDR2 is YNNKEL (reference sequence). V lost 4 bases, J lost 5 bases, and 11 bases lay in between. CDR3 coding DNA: TGTGCCAGCAGCCTAGCGGAGTGGGAGACCCAGTACTTC. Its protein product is CASSLAEWETQYF.

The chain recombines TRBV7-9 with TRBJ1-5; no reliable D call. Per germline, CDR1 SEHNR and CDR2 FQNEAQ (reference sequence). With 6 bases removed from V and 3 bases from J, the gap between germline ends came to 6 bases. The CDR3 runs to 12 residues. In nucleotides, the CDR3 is TGTGCCAGCAGTCCGGACAATCAGCCCCAGCATTTT. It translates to CASSPDNQPQHF.

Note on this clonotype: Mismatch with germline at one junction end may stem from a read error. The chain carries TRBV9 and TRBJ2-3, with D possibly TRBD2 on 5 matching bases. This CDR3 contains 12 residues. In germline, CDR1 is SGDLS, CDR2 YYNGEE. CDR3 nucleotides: TGTTCTCGGGGAGAGAGCAGAGATACGCAGTATTTT. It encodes CSRGESRDTQYF.

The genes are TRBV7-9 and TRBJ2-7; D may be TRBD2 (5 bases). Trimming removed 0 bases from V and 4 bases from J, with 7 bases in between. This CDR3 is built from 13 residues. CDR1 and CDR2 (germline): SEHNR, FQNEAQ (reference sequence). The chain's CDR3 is CASSLAPGYEQYF. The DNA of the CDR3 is TGTGCCAGCAGCTTAGCGCCGGGGTACGAGCAGTACTTC. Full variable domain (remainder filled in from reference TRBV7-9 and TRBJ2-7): DTGVSQNPRHKITKRGQNVTFRCDPISEHNRLYWYRQTLGQGPEFLTYFQNEAQLEKSRLLSDRFSAERPKGSFSTLEIQRTEQGDSAMYLCASSLAPGYEQYFGPGTRLTVT.

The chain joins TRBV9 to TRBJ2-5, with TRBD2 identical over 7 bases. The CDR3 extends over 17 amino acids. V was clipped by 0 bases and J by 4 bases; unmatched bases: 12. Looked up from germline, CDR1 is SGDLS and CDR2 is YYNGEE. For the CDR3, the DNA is TGTGCCAGCAGCGTAGGGACCTGGCGGGGGAGCGGAGAGACCCAGTACTTC. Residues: CASSVGTWRGSGETQYF.

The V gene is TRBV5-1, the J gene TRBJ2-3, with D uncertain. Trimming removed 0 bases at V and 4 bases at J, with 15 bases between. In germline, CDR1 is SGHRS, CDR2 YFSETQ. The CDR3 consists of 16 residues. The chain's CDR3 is CASSLGGTLRADTQYF. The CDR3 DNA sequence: TGCGCCAGCAGCTTGGGGGGAACTCTCCGCGCAGATACGCAGTATTTT.

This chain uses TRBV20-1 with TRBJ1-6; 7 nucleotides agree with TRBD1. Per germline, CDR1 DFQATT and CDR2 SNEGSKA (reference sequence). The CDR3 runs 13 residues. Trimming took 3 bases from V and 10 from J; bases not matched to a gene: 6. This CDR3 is CSASGQGGSPLHF. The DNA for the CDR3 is TGCAGTGCTAGCGGGCAGGGGGGGTCACCCCTCCACTTT.

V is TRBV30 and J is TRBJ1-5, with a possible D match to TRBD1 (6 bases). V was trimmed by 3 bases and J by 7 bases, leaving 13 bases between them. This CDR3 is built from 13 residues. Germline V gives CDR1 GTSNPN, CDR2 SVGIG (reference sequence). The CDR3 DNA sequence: TGTGCCTGGAGGGGACCAGGGGAACAGCCCCAGCATTTT. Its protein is CAWRGPGEQPQHF.

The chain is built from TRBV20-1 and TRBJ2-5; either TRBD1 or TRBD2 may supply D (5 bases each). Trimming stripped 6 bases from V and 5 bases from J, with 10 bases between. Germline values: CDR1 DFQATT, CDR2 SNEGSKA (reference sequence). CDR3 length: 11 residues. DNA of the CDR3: TGCAGTGCCGAGGGGATGGAGACCCAGTACTTC. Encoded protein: CSAEGMETQYF.

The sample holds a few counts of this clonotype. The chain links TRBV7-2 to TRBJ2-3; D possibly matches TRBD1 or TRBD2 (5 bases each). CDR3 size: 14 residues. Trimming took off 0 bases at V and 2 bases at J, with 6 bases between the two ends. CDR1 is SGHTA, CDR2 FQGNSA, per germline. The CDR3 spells CASSLAGATDTQYF. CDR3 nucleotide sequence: TGTGCCAGCAGCTTAGCCGGGGCCACAGATACGCAGTATTTT.

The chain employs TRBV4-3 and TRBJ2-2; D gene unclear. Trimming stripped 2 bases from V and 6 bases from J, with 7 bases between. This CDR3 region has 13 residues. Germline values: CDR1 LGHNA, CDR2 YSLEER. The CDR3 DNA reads TGCGCCAGCAGCCAATCTGGGCCCGGGGAGCTGTTTTTT. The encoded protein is CASSQSGPGELFF.

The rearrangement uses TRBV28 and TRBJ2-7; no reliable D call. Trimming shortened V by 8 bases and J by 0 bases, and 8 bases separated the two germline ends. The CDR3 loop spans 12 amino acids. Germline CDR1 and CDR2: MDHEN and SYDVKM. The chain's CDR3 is CASAVSSYEQYF. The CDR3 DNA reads TGTGCCAGCGCCGTCAGCTCCTACGAGCAGTACTTC.

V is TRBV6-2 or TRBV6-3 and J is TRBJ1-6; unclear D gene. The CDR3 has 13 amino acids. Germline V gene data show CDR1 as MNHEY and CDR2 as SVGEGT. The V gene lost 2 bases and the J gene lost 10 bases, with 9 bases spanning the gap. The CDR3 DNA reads TGTGCCAGCAGTTACCCGGCGGGCTCACCCCTCCACTTT. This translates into CASSYPAGSPLHF.

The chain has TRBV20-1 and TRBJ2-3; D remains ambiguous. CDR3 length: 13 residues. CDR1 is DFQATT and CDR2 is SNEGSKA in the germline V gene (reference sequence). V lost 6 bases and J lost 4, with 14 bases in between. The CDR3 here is CSAHFQAPDTQYF. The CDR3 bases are TGCAGTGCGCACTTTCAGGCACCAGATACGCAGTATTTT.